One and the same sample provided the 15 T cell receptor beta chains below, sequenced in a study of T cell repertoires in cytomegalovirus infection. These receptors have no known antigen. TCRdb independently ran MiXCR on the reads; one entry per CDR3 protein. The sample contains roughly 68,000 distinct CDR3 sequences, around 21% of which appear only once. The sample consisted of CD8+ T cells from cultured PBMCs, taken from culture after CMV antigen stimulation. The receptors were gathered from a human donor in good health (CMV status not recorded). Some clones in this sample may be carry-over from other donors' samples.

This clonotype has at least ten counts. This rearrangement joins TRBV6-2 or TRBV6-3 to TRBJ2-1, with 8 bases identical to TRBD2. V lost 6 bases and J lost 8; bases outside the gene matches: 9. This CDR3 comprises 14 residues. CDR1 is MNHEY, CDR2 SVGEGT, per germline. The CDR3 is CASSYAGGYYEQFF. The CDR3 DNA sequence: TGTGCCAGCAGCTACGCGGGGGGTTATTATGAGCAGTTCTTC.

The CDR3 DNA is TGTGCCAGCAGAATCGGGGGGAGGGAGTTCTTC. Amino acid sequence: CASRIGGREFF. This chain joins TRBV12-3 or TRBV12-4 and TRBJ2-1; 7 bases match TRBD2. The J segment lost 14 bases and the V segment lost 6 bases, leaving 7 bases of the junction unmatched. CDR3 length: 11 residues.

The chain combines TRBV10-3 with TRBJ1-1, with a weak D call TRBD1 (6 bases). Germline CDR1 ENHRY, CDR2 SYGVKD. V was pared by 8 bases and J by 10 bases, with 14 bases between. This CDR3 has 11 amino acids. Here the CDR3 reads CAIGQGLGAFF. CDR3 nucleotides: TGTGCCATCGGCCAGGGGCTTGGAGCTTTCTTT.

CDR3 nucleotides: TGTGCCAGTATATCGCCCTGGGGCACTGAAGCTTTCTTT. Its protein product is CASISPWGTEAFF. The rearrangement joins TRBV27 to TRBJ1-1, with D unresolved. The CDR3 length is 13 residues. Trimming left V 9 bases short and J 4 bases short, with 15 bases between. CDR1 is MNHEY, CDR2 SMNVEV, per germline (reference sequence).

The genes are TRBV11-2 and TRBJ2-7; the D gene could be TRBD1 or TRBD2 (7 bases each). Deletions cut 4 bases from V and 5 bases from J, with 15 bases between. The CDR3 has 14 amino acids. CDR1 and CDR2 (germline): SGHAT, FQNNGV. The CDR3 protein is CASSYQGGIDEQYF. The CDR3 bases are TGTGCCAGCAGCTACCAGGGGGGGATCGACGAGCAGTACTTC.

A few counts support this clonotype. The gene calls are TRBV30 and TRBJ1-1, with a possible D match to TRBD1 (6 bases). From germline, CDR1 is GTSNPN and CDR2 SVGIG (reference sequence). The CDR3 consists of 13 residues. The ends were cut back, 2 bases at V and 5 bases at J, with 12 bases in the middle. Written as DNA, the CDR3 is TGTGCCTGGAGTCTTAGAAGGGGGACTGAAGCTTTCTTT. Amino acids: CAWSLRRGTEAFF.

In its sample, this clonotype was seen a few times. One end of the junction varies from germline; a read error may be responsible. V gene TRBV5-5 combines with J gene TRBJ2-7; D tentatively fits TRBD1 or TRBD2 (5 bases each). Germline-derived CDR1 and CDR2 are SGHKS and YYEKEE (reference sequence). This CDR3 has 15 amino acids. The CDR3 coding sequence is TGTGCCAGCAGTTTGGGAAGGGGAGCCTCCTACGAGCAGTACTTC. Its protein product is CASSLGRGASYEQYF.

V usage is TRBV12-5 and J usage is TRBJ2-3; D ambiguous. CDR3 size: 14 residues. Germline CDR1 LGHNT, CDR2 FRNRAP. V lost 3 bases to trimming and J lost 2 bases, with 9 bases between them. CDR3 sequence reads: CASGFFPLTDTQYF. CDR3 bases: TGTGCTAGTGGTTTCTTCCCCCTCACAGATACGCAGTATTTT.

This clonotype was observed a few times. The chain carries TRBV20-1 and TRBJ2-3, with 10 nucleotides matching TRBD2. There are 15 residues in the CDR3. V trimming: 7 bases; J trimming: 4 bases; junction bases outside the gene matches: 11. Germline-derived CDR1 and CDR2 are DFQATT and SNEGSKA (reference sequence). The CDR3, as DNA: TGCAGTGGAGAGATACTAGCGGGGACGGCAGATACGCAGTATTTT. It encodes CSGEILAGTADTQYF.

The chain joins TRBV6-2 or TRBV6-3 to TRBJ2-2, with 7 nucleotides matching TRBD1. The germline V gene encodes CDR1 MNHEY and CDR2 SVGEGT. The CDR3 loop spans 17 amino acids. Trimming took 5 bases from V and 6 from J; bases not matched to a gene: 15. The CDR3 region has the DNA TGTGCCAGCAGTCTATCTCGACAGGGTTTCGACGCCGGGGAGCTGTTTTTT. It yields the protein CASSLSRQGFDAGELFF.

This clonotype occurred a few times. The rearrangement uses TRBV12-3 or TRBV12-4 and TRBJ1-5; D ambiguous. V lost 3 bases and J lost 1, with 13 bases in between. The CDR3 covers 16 residues. CDR3 in amino acids: CASSLGPLGSNQPQHF. The CDR3 DNA reads TGTGCCAGCAGTTTGGGCCCGCTAGGGAGCAATCAGCCCCAGCATTTT.

The sample holds a few counts of this clonotype. The chain uses TRBV7-8 and TRBJ2-7; D ambiguous. This CDR3 is built from 13 residues. V was clipped by 1 base and J by 1 base, with 5 bases between them. The germline CDR1 and CDR2 sequences are SGHVS and FQNEAQ. CDR3 loop: CASSLEQSYEQYF. For the CDR3, the DNA is TGTGCCAGCAGCTTAGAACAGTCCTACGAGCAGTACTTC.

This clonotype was found a few times. The V and J genes are TRBV7-6 and TRBJ2-1; 12 bases fit TRBD2. V shed 4 bases and J 0 bases; nucleotides not matched to a gene: 4. Per germline, CDR1 SGHVS and CDR2 FNYEAQ. This CDR3 has 17 amino acids. The DNA for the CDR3 is TGTGCCAGCAGCTGGACTAGCGGGACGAGCTCCTACAATGAGCAGTTCTTC. Translating gives CASSWTSGTSSYNEQFF. Together with reference TRBV7-6 and TRBJ2-1, the CDR3 gives the full variable domain: GAGVSQSPRYKVTKRGQDVALRCDPISGHVSLYWYRQALGQGPEFLTYFNYEAQQDKSGLPNDRFSAERPEGSISTLTIQRTEQRDSAMYRCASSWTSGTSSYNEQFFGPGTRLTVL.

The chain links TRBV7-2 to TRBJ2-5; 7 bases align to TRBD1. From germline, CDR1 is SGHTA and CDR2 FQGNSA. This CDR3 has 17 residues. The trim removed 1 base at V and 5 bases at J, leaving 13 bases unmatched. CDR3 coding DNA: TGTGCCAGCAGCTTAGGAGGGGGCGGACTTAAGGTGGAGACCCAGTACTTC. It specifies CASSLGGGGLKVETQYF.

The rearrangement joins TRBV12-3 or TRBV12-4 to TRBJ1-1; possible D gene TRBD1, 5 bases. Trimming removed 5 bases at V and 0 bases at J, with 13 bases between. The CDR3 contains 15 residues. Here the CDR3 reads CASSPATALNTEAFF. Here the CDR3 DNA reads TGTGCCAGCAGTCCTGCGACAGCTTTGAACACTGAAGCTTTCTTT.